The 30 T cell receptor beta chains reported below all come from one sample, sequenced in a study of CD8 T cells in ankylosing spondylitis. MiXCR was run by TCRdb on the 5' RACE reads, yielding one entry per CDR3 protein. Of 250,000 to 300,000 distinct CDR3 sequences in the sample, about 20% were seen once. Sequencing input: blood, either unsorted or a sorted T cell fraction (not recorded which). All receptors derive from a male donor with ankylosing spondylitis or in good health (not recorded which).

This clonotype appeared a few times. The chain links TRBV11-2 to TRBJ2-4; D ambiguous. Germline loops: CDR1 SGHAT, CDR2 FQNNGV. This CDR3 region has 16 residues. The V and J ends lost 5 bases and 4 bases respectively, with 18 bases between them. CDR3: CASSPPFGRSKNIQYF. CDR3 nucleotide sequence: TGTGCCAGCAGCCCCCCGTTTGGCCGCTCAAAAAACATTCAGTACTTC.

The chain employs TRBV4-1 and TRBJ2-7; D may match TRBD1 or TRBD2 (5 bases each). The length of the CDR3 is 15 residues. The V gene's germline CDR1 is MGHRA and CDR2 YSYEKL. V lost 3 bases, J lost 1 base, and 13 bases lay in between. CDR3 DNA sequence: TGCGCCAGCAGCCAGGGCAGGGACCGATCCTACGAGCAGTACTTC. It yields the protein CASSQGRDRSYEQYF.

This chain links TRBV29-1 with TRBJ2-1; a weak D match, TRBD1 (5 bases). Germline V gene lookup returns CDR1 SQVTM and CDR2 ANQGSEA. The V end lost 1 base, the J end lost 7 bases, and 14 bases lay between the germline ends. This CDR3 contains 14 residues. The CDR3 reads CSVEGEGVGNEQFF. For the CDR3, the DNA is TGCAGCGTTGAAGGGGAAGGGGTGGGGAATGAGCAGTTCTTC.

V and J are TRBV27 and TRBJ2-1; the match to TRBD2 covers 7 bases. The CDR3 totals 16 residues. In germline, CDR1 is MNHEY, CDR2 SMNVEV (reference sequence). Trimming at V came to 4 bases and at J to 0 bases, leaving 6 bases not matched to a gene. This chain's CDR3 is CASSSSGVSSYNEQFF. The CDR3 coding sequence is TGTGCCAGCAGTTCCAGCGGGGTTAGCTCCTACAATGAGCAGTTCTTC.

Only a few counts were recorded for this clonotype. V and J are TRBV6-2 or TRBV6-3 and TRBJ2-1; D is ambiguous. Germline assignment: CDR1 MNHEY and CDR2 SVGEGT. CDR3 length equals 12 residues. Between the trimmed V and J ends, which lost 2 bases and 5 bases, there was a span of 4 bases. The CDR3 loop is CASSYPNNEQFF. The CDR3 DNA reads as TGTGCCAGCAGTTACCCGAACAATGAGCAGTTCTTC.

The rearrangement uses TRBV7-9 and TRBJ2-3, with 8 bases fitting TRBD2. The germline V gene has CDR1 SEHNR and CDR2 FQNEAQ (reference sequence). V was clipped by 3 bases and J by 4 bases; unmatched bases: 9. CDR3 size: 16 residues. CDR3 sequence (DNA): TGTGCCAGCAGCTTTGTGTTAGCGGGACTAGCAGATACGCAGTATTTT. Amino acids: CASSFVLAGLADTQYF.

This clonotype was found many times. This chain connects TRBV11-2 to TRBJ2-1; D remains unclear. V was clipped by 2 bases and J by 3 bases, with 14 bases between them. The V gene's germline CDR1 is SGHAT and CDR2 FQNNGV. The CDR3 sequence is 16 residues long. The CDR3 region is CASSLQTSVIYNEQFF. The CDR3 DNA reads as TGTGCCAGCAGCTTACAGACTTCCGTGATCTACAATGAGCAGTTCTTC.

The chain employs TRBV11-3 and TRBJ2-1; a weak D match, TRBD2 (5 bases). Germline assignment: CDR1 SGHNT and CDR2 YENEEA. This CDR3 is 16 amino acids long. Trimming took off 3 bases at V and 6 bases at J, with 18 bases between the two ends. CDR3 residues: CASSLSGGPPGNEQFF. CDR3 coding DNA: TGTGCCAGCAGCTTGAGTGGCGGGCCGCCTGGCAATGAGCAGTTCTTC.

This clonotype was recorded many times. The chain couples TRBV12-3 or TRBV12-4 to TRBJ2-5; 8 bases are shared with TRBD1. The CDR3 loop spans 14 amino acids. After removal of 7 bases from V and 4 bases from J, the junction contained 8 bases not matched to a gene. The CDR3 sequence: CASNPTGVAETQYF. The CDR3 DNA reads as TGTGCCAGCAATCCGACAGGGGTGGCAGAGACCCAGTACTTC.

This clonotype was recorded many times. The chain joins TRBV7-9 to TRBJ1-5; D unresolved. The V gene lost 5 bases and the J gene lost 3 bases, with 14 bases spanning the gap. Germline loops: CDR1 SEHNR, CDR2 FQNEAQ (reference sequence). The CDR3 has 15 residues. CDR3 coding DNA: TGTGCCAGCAGCCCCATAGGAGGAGACAATCAGCCCCAGCATTTT. This sequence encodes CASSPIGGDNQPQHF.

The table lists this clonotype with a few counts. The rearrangement joins TRBV15 to TRBJ2-2; 11 nucleotides match TRBD2. J gave up 4 bases and V 6 bases, and 13 bases lay outside the gene matches. CDR3 length equals 18 residues. Germline V gene data show CDR1 as LNHNV and CDR2 as YYDKDF (reference sequence). The CDR3 sequence: CATSARLAGFGGTGELFF. CDR3 coding DNA: TGTGCCACCAGTGCTCGACTAGCGGGATTCGGGGGCACCGGGGAGCTGTTTTTT.

This clonotype was seen a few times. The chain employs TRBV11-2 and TRBJ2-6; 9 bases match TRBD1. Per germline, CDR1 SGHAT and CDR2 FQNNGV. With V trimmed by 4 bases and J by 1 base, 11 bases remained unmatched. The CDR3 consists of 19 residues. This chain's CDR3 is CASSWTGEVLHSGANVLTF. CDR3 nucleotides: TGTGCCAGCAGCTGGACAGGGGAGGTCCTACATTCTGGGGCCAACGTCCTGACTTTC.

This clonotype was recorded a few times. The chain employs TRBV4-2 and TRBJ1-5; maybe TRBD1 (6 bases). Germline-derived CDR1 and CDR2 are LGHNA and YNFKEQ. This CDR3 has 13 amino acids. Trimming took 3 bases from V and 5 from J, leaving 8 bases between them. The CDR3 reads CASSQDSYQPQHF. The CDR3, as DNA: TGTGCCAGCAGCCAGGACAGTTATCAGCCCCAGCATTTT.

The chain combines TRBV7-8 with TRBJ2-1; the D gene is possibly TRBD2 (5 bases). CDR3 size: 13 residues. CDR1 and CDR2 from the germline V gene are SGHVS and FQNEAQ. V lost 2 bases and J 7 bases, leaving 9 bases between the germline ends. CDR3 DNA sequence: TGTGCCAGCAGCTTATGGGAGATGAATGAGCAGTTCTTC. It codes for CASSLWEMNEQFF.

The genes are TRBV7-9 and TRBJ1-1; unclear D gene. Per germline, CDR1 SEHNR and CDR2 FQNEAQ (reference sequence). The CDR3 spans 15 residues. With 1 base removed from V and 4 bases from J, the gap between germline ends came to 13 bases. CDR3 protein: CASSLGSGGVTEAFF. The CDR3 DNA reads as TGTGCCAGCAGCTTAGGGTCGGGCGGGGTCACTGAAGCTTTCTTT.

This chain joins TRBV6-5 and TRBJ2-3, with 11 nucleotides matching TRBD2. With 2 bases clipped from V and 3 bases from J, the junction kept 13 bases outside the gene matches. This CDR3 is 19 amino acids long. Germline values: CDR1 MNHEY, CDR2 SVGAGI. CDR3 amino acids: CASSYGLAGGRSPTDTQYF. The CDR3 DNA reads as TGTGCCAGCAGTTACGGGCTAGCGGGAGGCCGATCCCCTACAGATACGCAGTATTTT.

This clonotype turned up a few times. Compared with germline, one end of the junction differs, possibly owing to a read error. The chain joins TRBV7-7 to TRBJ2-2; 7 bases line up with TRBD2. Germline V gene data show CDR1 as SSHAT and CDR2 as FNYEAQ (reference sequence). CDR3 length: 18 residues. The CDR3 DNA is TGTGCTAGCAGCTTAGCGTCGTATCGGGAGGCGGGCACCGGGGAGCTGTTTTTT. Translated, it gives CASSLASYREAGTGELFF.

This clonotype has more than one count but fewer than ten. The genes are TRBV20-1 and TRBJ1-6; TRBD1 might be the D (5 bases). V shed 1 base and J shed 7 bases, with 23 bases lying between them. The CDR3 extends over 18 amino acids. Germline assignment: CDR1 DFQATT and CDR2 SNEGSKA (reference sequence). The CDR3: CSARGLAVRGSGNSPLHF. The CDR3 DNA reads as TGCAGTGCTAGAGGATTGGCCGTCCGGGGATCAGGGAATTCACCCCTCCACTTT.

The chain is built from TRBV12-3 or TRBV12-4 and TRBJ1-2; no firm D call. Trimming left V 7 bases short and J 4 bases short, with 22 bases between. There are 16 residues in the CDR3. The CDR3 DNA reads as TGTGCCAGCACCATTGCCCTCATCGGTCCTAGCTATGGCTACACCTTC. Translation gives CASTIALIGPSYGYTF.

On this clonotype itself: This may be a read error: a much more frequent sequence differs by one nucleotide. The CDR3 carries no conserved terminal phenylalanine or tryptophan, so it likely arises from a read error. This chain connects TRBV5-6 to TRBJ1-1; D unclear. With 2 bases removed from V and 0 bases from J, the gap between germline ends came to 5 bases. The CDR3 contains 13 residues. Germline CDR1 is SGHDT and CDR2 is YYEEEE. CDR3 DNA sequence: TGTGCCAGCAGCTTCAGATTGAACACTGAAGCTTTCCTT. Translation gives CASSFRLNTEAFL.

The V gene is TRBV7-9, the J gene TRBJ2-3; TRBD1 might be the D (5 bases). Trimming removed 5 bases from V and 6 bases from J, with 15 bases in between. The CDR3 has 14 residues. Germline V gene lookup returns CDR1 SEHNR and CDR2 FQNEAQ (reference sequence). Here the CDR3 reads CASSPDPGLDTQYF. CDR3 DNA sequence: TGTGCCAGCAGCCCTGACCCAGGGTTGGATACGCAGTATTTT.

The chain couples TRBV10-3 to TRBJ2-7; 7 nucleotides match TRBD2. Germline V lookup: CDR1 ENHRY, CDR2 SYGVKD. The length of the CDR3 is 16 residues. The trim removed 0 bases at V and 5 bases at J, leaving 10 bases unmatched. The CDR3 protein is CAISESNFGRFHEQYF. The CDR3 region has the DNA TGTGCCATCAGTGAGTCGAATTTCGGGAGGTTCCACGAGCAGTACTTC.

The chain combines TRBV12-3 or TRBV12-4 with TRBJ2-7; no definite D call. The V end lost 3 bases, the J end lost 5 bases, and 8 bases lay between the germline ends. This CDR3 spans 12 amino acids. CDR3 DNA sequence: TGTGCCAGCAGTTTTATAGAAAACGAGCAGTACTTC. This codes for CASSFIENEQYF.

This clonotype came up many times. The chain uses TRBV4-1 and TRBJ2-3; the match to TRBD2 covers 10 bases. CDR1 and CDR2 from the germline V gene are MGHRA and YSYEKL. There are 20 residues in the CDR3. J lost 0 bases, V lost 0 bases, and 12 bases had no gene match. CDR3 amino acids: CASSQDRLAGVLSSTDTQYF. In nucleotides, the CDR3 is TGCGCCAGCAGCCAAGATAGGCTAGCGGGAGTCCTTTCTAGCACAGATACGCAGTATTTT.

This clonotype was detected ten times or more. V and J are TRBV6-5 and TRBJ2-2; the match to TRBD2 covers 10 bases. The CDR3 has 16 residues. Germline V gene sequence: CDR1 MNHEY, CDR2 SVGAGI. J lost 7 bases, V lost 0 bases, and 5 bases had no gene match. The CDR3 DNA reads TGTGCCAGCAGTTACTCGTCTAGCGGGAGTTACGGGGAGCTGTTTTTT. Protein product: CASSYSSSGSYGELFF.

This clonotype was found a few times. The genes are TRBV4-3 and TRBJ2-7; either TRBD1 or TRBD2 may fit D (5 bases each). The CDR3 runs to 17 residues. V lost 0 bases to trimming and J lost 3 bases, with 18 bases between them. Looked up from germline, CDR1 is LGHNA and CDR2 is YSLEER. CDR3 loop: CASSQDWPGAPSYEQYF. CDR3 coding DNA: TGCGCCAGCAGCCAAGATTGGCCCGGGGCTCCGAGCTACGAGCAGTACTTC.

Ten or more counts support this clonotype. This sequence joins TRBV7-9 and TRBJ2-6; D not certain. Germline assignment: CDR1 SEHNR and CDR2 FQNEAQ (reference sequence). V lost 5 bases and J lost 0, with 14 bases in between. The CDR3 is made up of 17 amino acids. CDR3 region: CASSSSQRISGANVLTF. The DNA of the CDR3 is TGTGCCAGCAGCAGTTCGCAGAGGATCTCTGGGGCCAACGTCCTGACTTTC.

Regarding this clonotype: A clone one base away is much larger, so this may be a read error. The chain links TRBV3-1 to TRBJ2-2; TRBD1 is a possible D gene (5 bases). V was shortened by 1 base and J by 0 bases, with 6 bases between the two germline ends. The CDR3 covers 15 residues. Germline assignment: CDR1 LGHDT and CDR2 YNNKEL (reference sequence). The CDR3 region has the DNA TGTGCCAGCAGCCAAGCCAGGGCGAACACCGGGGAGCTGTTTTTT. It translates to CASSQARANTGELFF.

This clonotype showed up many times. This sequence joins TRBV9 and TRBJ1-5; D unclear. Trimming took 0 bases from V and 3 from J, leaving 10 bases between them. Looked up from germline, CDR1 is SGDLS and CDR2 is YYNGEE. This CDR3 comprises 15 residues. This chain's CDR3 is CASSVDPGNNQPQHF. In DNA form, the CDR3 reads TGTGCCAGCAGCGTAGATCCGGGGAACAATCAGCCCCAGCATTTT.

This sequence joins TRBV29-1 and TRBJ2-7, with D tentatively TRBD1 (6 bases). V shed 5 bases and J shed 1 base, with 12 bases lying between them. CDR1 SQVTM and CDR2 ANQGSEA come from the germline V gene. The CDR3 consists of 13 residues. The chain's CDR3 is CSVRQDRSYEQYF. CDR3 coding DNA: TGCAGCGTTCGCCAGGACAGATCCTACGAGCAGTACTTC.